This passage covers 27 T cell receptor beta chains from one sample sequenced in a study of blood T cell repertoires in COVID-19. Repertoires were generated with immunoSEQ multiplex PCR, while TCRdb's copy carries only in-frame clones and drops some. The sample lists a few hundred thousand clones, around nine tenths occurring once. Sequencing input: PBMCs or T cells enriched from blood (not recorded which). The receptors were gathered from a woman aged 45 to 65 who had been exposed to COVID-19.

The V call is TRBV16, the J call TRBJ2-1; D gene uncertain. V was clipped by 0 bases and J by 0 bases, with 9 bases between them. The germline gives CDR1 KGHSY, CDR2 FQNENV. This CDR3 contains 16 residues. Written as DNA, the CDR3 is TGTGCCAGCAGCCAATCTCAGCGAAGCTCCTACAATGAGCAGTTCTTC. Encoded protein: CASSQSQRSSYNEQFF.

The chain has TRBV19 and TRBJ2-2; D perhaps matches TRBD1 (5 bases). Looked up from germline, CDR1 is LNHDA and CDR2 is SQIVND (reference sequence). V lost 2 bases and J 4 bases, leaving 17 bases between the germline ends. The CDR3 is 17 amino acids. DNA for the CDR3: TGTGCCAGTAGTATAAGGGGATGGAGACCGGGCACCGGGGAGCTGTTTTTT. It codes for CASSIRGWRPGTGELFF.

The J gene is TRBJ1-5, the V gene TRBV2; 9 bases fit TRBD1. Trimming cost V 5 bases and J 0 bases; bases outside gene matches: 2. CDR1 is SNHLY, CDR2 FYNNEI, per germline. The CDR3 runs 15 residues. Written as DNA, the CDR3 is TGTGCCAGCAGTCGGGACAGGGTTAGCAATCAGCCCCAGCATTTT. The encoded protein is CASSRDRVSNQPQHF.

The J gene is TRBJ2-7, the V gene TRBV9; no clear D. Germline-derived CDR1 and CDR2 are SGDLS and YYNGEE. The V end was cut by 0 bases, the J end by 2 bases, with 12 bases between. The CDR3 spans 15 residues. CDR3 residues: CASSVAGGNAYEQYF. The CDR3 region has the DNA TGTGCCAGCAGCGTAGCGGGTGGTAATGCCTACGAGCAGTACTTC.

The chain recombines TRBV5-1 with TRBJ1-1, with D perhaps TRBD1 (5 bases). V was shortened by 0 bases and J by 5 bases, with 14 bases between the two germline ends. Germline V gives CDR1 SGHRS, CDR2 YFSETQ. This CDR3 comprises 15 residues. Here the CDR3 reads CASSLDRGVRTEAFF. CDR3 DNA sequence: TGCGCCAGCAGCTTGGATCGGGGGGTTAGGACTGAAGCTTTCTTT.

The V and J genes are TRBV5-8 and TRBJ1-5; perhaps TRBD1 as D (5 bases). Trimming removed 4 bases from V and 3 bases from J, with 14 bases in between. This CDR3 comprises 15 residues. Looked up from germline, CDR1 is SGHTS and CDR2 is YDEGEE. CDR3 region: CASSPVGENNQPQHF. The CDR3 DNA sequence: TGTGCCAGCAGCCCGGTAGGGGAAAACAATCAGCCCCAGCATTTT.

The chain combines TRBV28 with TRBJ1-6; no firm D call. There are 15 residues in the CDR3. Trimming took off 5 bases at V and 6 bases at J, with 14 bases between the two ends. Germline loops: CDR1 MDHEN, CDR2 SYDVKM. The CDR3 DNA sequence: TGTGCCAGCAGTCCCCCAGGCGGGAGTAATTCACCCCTCCACTTT. It codes for CASSPPGGSNSPLHF.

This sequence joins TRBV3-1 (or the pseudogene TRBV3-2) and TRBJ1-6, with 7 bases matching TRBD1. After removal of 4 bases from V and 14 bases from J, the junction contained 5 bases not matched to a gene. This CDR3 spans 12 amino acids. CDR1 is LGHDT, CDR2 YNNKEL, per germline (reference sequence). The CDR3 protein is CASSPRQGSLHF. The DNA for the CDR3 is TGTGCCAGCAGCCCGAGACAGGGCTCCCTCCACTTT.

This clone was seen only once. The chain has TRBV18 and TRBJ1-5; weak D call: TRBD1 (5 bases). The germline V gene has CDR1 KGHSH and CDR2 LQKENI. The V end was cut by 3 bases, the J end by 5 bases, with 11 bases between. This CDR3 has 14 amino acids. CDR3 coding DNA: TGTGCCAGCTCACCTACTCAAGGGGATCAGCCCCAGCATTTT. Translation: CASSPTQGDQPQHF.

The chain recombines TRBV10-3 with TRBJ2-7; 9 nucleotides match TRBD1. The junction had 6 bases not matched to a gene; V was cut back by 7 bases and J by 2 bases. The germline V gene has CDR1 ENHRY and CDR2 SYGVKD. The CDR3 runs to 14 residues. For the CDR3, the DNA is TGTGCCATCAATCCGACAGGGGGGGCCTACGAGCAGTACTTC. It yields the protein CAINPTGGAYEQYF.

V gene TRBV2 combines with J gene TRBJ2-3, with 9 bases that match TRBD2. Germline loops: CDR1 SNHLY, CDR2 FYNNEI. The CDR3 length is 15 residues. The V segment lost 0 bases and the J segment 8 bases; nucleotides outside the gene matches: 6. The CDR3 bases are TGTGCCAGCAGTGAAGCGGCGGGGGGGCAAGGTACGCAGTATTTT. Its translation is CASSEAAGGQGTQYF.

This chain links TRBV27 with TRBJ2-7; D is perhaps TRBD1 (6 bases). The CDR3 totals 14 residues. V dropped 5 bases and J dropped 2 bases, with 13 bases sitting between them. The germline CDR1 and CDR2 sequences are MNHEY and SMNVEV (reference sequence). CDR3 region: CASSPTRDTYEQYF. In nucleotides, the CDR3 is TGTGCCAGCAGTCCTACCCGGGACACCTACGAGCAGTACTTC.

This chain connects TRBV28 to TRBJ1-6; 7 bases match TRBD1. The V gene end was trimmed by 7 bases and the J gene end by 0 bases; junction bases not matched to a gene: 6. Germline V gene data show CDR1 as MDHEN and CDR2 as SYDVKM. The CDR3 is 16 residues long. Written as DNA, the CDR3 is TGTGCCAGCACCGGGACAGTCAGCTCCTATAATTCACCCCTCCACTTT. It encodes CASTGTVSSYNSPLHF.

V usage is TRBV6-5 and J usage is TRBJ2-5; a weak D match, TRBD2 (5 bases). Germline V gene data show CDR1 as MNHEY and CDR2 as SVGAGI. Deletions cut 5 bases from V and 4 bases from J, with 17 bases between. This CDR3 spans 15 amino acids. This CDR3 is CASSLDPGMRETQYF. DNA for the CDR3: TGTGCCAGCAGTCTCGACCCCGGGATGCGAGAGACCCAGTACTTC.

This chain connects TRBV7-9 to TRBJ1-4, with no clear D. V gave up 5 bases and J gave up 0 bases, with 7 bases separating them. Germline lookup yields CDR1 SEHNR and CDR2 FQNEAQ (reference sequence). The CDR3 contains 14 residues. CDR3 DNA: TGTGCCAGCAGCCCGGTGACAACTAATGAAAAACTGTTTTTT. This encodes CASSPVTTNEKLFF.

This clone came up once. V is TRBV2 and J is TRBJ2-7; D is perhaps TRBD2 (5 bases). The CDR3 runs 14 residues. V was pared by 2 bases and J by 9 bases, with 17 bases between. Germline CDR1 reads SNHLY; CDR2 reads FYNNEI. CDR3 region: CASSETTGPAGQYF. The CDR3 DNA is TGTGCCAGCAGTGAAACGACGGGTCCCGCGGGGCAGTACTTC.

This chain joins TRBV6-1 and TRBJ1-1; 7 nucleotides line up with TRBD1. J lost 0 bases, V lost 2 bases, and 6 bases had no gene match. Germline V gene data show CDR1 as MNHNS and CDR2 as SASEGT. The CDR3 is 16 residues long. Here the CDR3 reads CASSEYGTAMNTEAFF. CDR3 bases: TGTGCCAGCAGTGAATATGGGACAGCTATGAACACTGAAGCTTTCTTT.

V usage is TRBV5-1 and J usage is TRBJ2-2, with TRBD2 matching 10 bases. This CDR3 region has 18 residues. Looked up from germline, CDR1 is SGHRS and CDR2 is YFSETQ. V was clipped by 0 bases and J by 4 bases; unmatched bases: 9. CDR3 DNA sequence: TGCGCCAGCAGCTTGGCCGGAGCGGGGGGGCCAGTCACCGGGGAGCTGTTTTTT. It is translated as CASSLAGAGGPVTGELFF.

This chain uses TRBV13 with TRBJ2-7, with TRBD1 identical over 11 bases. This CDR3 is built from 15 residues. Per germline, CDR1 PRHDT and CDR2 FYEKMQ (reference sequence). V lost 6 bases to trimming and J lost 6 bases; unmatched junction nucleotides: 10. The CDR3 region has the DNA TGTGCCAGCAGGCACGGGACAGGGGGTTTCGGCGAGCAGTACTTC. Translated, it gives CASRHGTGGFGEQYF.

The chain is built from TRBV7-2 and TRBJ2-2, with 8 bases aligning to TRBD1. CDR3 length: 17 amino acids. CDR1 SGHTA and CDR2 FQGNSA come from the germline V gene. The junction had 10 bases not matched to a gene; V was cut back by 5 bases and J by 2 bases. The CDR3 is CASSPRRTGTNTGELFF. The CDR3 nucleotides are TGTGCCAGCAGCCCGAGGAGGACAGGGACTAACACCGGGGAGCTGTTTTTT.

V gene TRBV20-1 combines with J gene TRBJ2-1, with 12 nucleotides matching TRBD2. Germline V CDR1 and CDR2: DFQATT, SNEGSKA (reference sequence). After removal of 3 bases from V and 5 bases from J, the junction contained 2 bases not matched to a gene. The CDR3 consists of 14 residues. The chain's CDR3 is CSASGLAGNNEQFF. Here the CDR3 DNA reads TGCAGTGCTAGTGGACTAGCGGGGAACAATGAGCAGTTCTTC.

The V gene is TRBV11-2, the J gene TRBJ2-7, with 10 bases fitting TRBD1. The CDR3 sequence is 15 residues long. Germline-derived CDR1 and CDR2 are SGHAT and FQNNGV. Unmatched junction bases numbered 6, after V lost 4 bases and J lost 3 bases. CDR3 sequence reads: CASSYGTGDLYEQYF. In DNA, the CDR3 is TGTGCCAGCAGCTACGGGACAGGGGATCTCTACGAGCAGTACTTC.

The rearrangement links TRBV15 to TRBJ2-5, with TRBD2 identical over 8 bases. CDR3 length equals 14 residues. V lost 1 base and J lost 5; bases outside the gene matches: 3. The V gene's germline CDR1 is LNHNV and CDR2 YYDKDF (reference sequence). CDR3 nucleotide sequence: TGTGCCACCAGCAGAGTGGCGGGGGGCGAGACCCAGTACTTC. It yields the protein CATSRVAGGETQYF.

In DNA, the CDR3 is TGTGCCAGCAGTCCCCCATCCCCAGATACGCAGTATTTT. Encoded protein: CASSPPSPDTQYF. V usage is TRBV28 and J usage is TRBJ2-3, with D unclear. Trimming shortened V by 5 bases and J by 4 bases, and 10 bases separated the two germline ends. Looked up from germline, CDR1 is MDHEN and CDR2 is SYDVKM. This CDR3 comprises 13 residues.

The V and J genes are TRBV4-2 and TRBJ2-3; TRBD2 aligns across 11 bases. The CDR3 is made up of 16 amino acids. Germline V gene sequence: CDR1 LGHNA, CDR2 YNFKEQ. The trim removed 4 bases at V and 6 bases at J, leaving 9 bases unmatched. CDR3 residues: CASSPLSGGALDTQYF. The CDR3 DNA is TGTGCCAGCAGCCCGCTTAGCGGGGGGGCCTTGGATACGCAGTATTTT.

This chain connects TRBV10-3 to TRBJ1-1; D possibly corresponds to TRBD1 (5 bases). V dropped 0 bases and J dropped 1 base, with 15 bases sitting between them. From germline, CDR1 is ENHRY and CDR2 SYGVKD. The CDR3 totals 17 residues. CDR3 amino acids: CAISESYMRGRNTEAFF. The CDR3 region has the DNA TGTGCCATCAGTGAGTCGTACATGCGGGGGAGGAACACTGAAGCTTTCTTT.

The chain links TRBV7-8 to TRBJ2-7; D perhaps matches TRBD1 (6 bases). Per the germline V gene, CDR1 is SGHVS and CDR2 is FQNEAQ. The V gene lost 7 bases and the J gene lost 0 bases, with 16 bases spanning the gap. The CDR3 contains 15 residues. CDR3 region: CASTPAGQSSYEQYF. The CDR3 DNA follows: TGTGCCAGCACCCCTGCCGGACAGAGCTCCTACGAGCAGTACTTC.